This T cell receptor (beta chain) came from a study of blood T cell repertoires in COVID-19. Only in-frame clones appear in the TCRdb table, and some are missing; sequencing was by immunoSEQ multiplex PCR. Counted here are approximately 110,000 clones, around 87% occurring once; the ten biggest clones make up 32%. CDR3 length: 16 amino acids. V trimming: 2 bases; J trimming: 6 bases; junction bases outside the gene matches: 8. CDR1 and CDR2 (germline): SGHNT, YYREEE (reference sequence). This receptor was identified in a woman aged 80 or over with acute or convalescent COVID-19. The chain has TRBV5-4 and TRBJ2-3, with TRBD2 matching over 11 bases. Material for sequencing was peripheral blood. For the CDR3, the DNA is TGTGCCAGCAGCTTCACTGGGGCTAGCGGGGGGGATACGCAGTATTTT. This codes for CASSFTGASGGDTQYF.